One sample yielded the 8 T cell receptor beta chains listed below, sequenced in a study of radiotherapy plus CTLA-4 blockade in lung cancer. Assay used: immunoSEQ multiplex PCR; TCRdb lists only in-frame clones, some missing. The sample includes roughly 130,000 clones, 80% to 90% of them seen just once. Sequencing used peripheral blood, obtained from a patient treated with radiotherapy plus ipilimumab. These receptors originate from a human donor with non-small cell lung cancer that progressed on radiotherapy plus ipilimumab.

The CDR3 sequence: CAWRSVSGNTIYF. In DNA, the CDR3 is TGTGCCTGGAGGTCCGTCTCTGGAAACACCATATATTTT. This rearrangement joins TRBV30 to TRBJ1-3; D remains ambiguous. The germline V gene has CDR1 GTSNPN and CDR2 SVGIG (reference sequence). The CDR3 covers 13 residues. V was cut by 3 bases and J by 0 bases, with 6 bases left in between.

CDR3 loop: CASSWNPGRPEAFF. CDR3 nucleotide sequence: TGCGCCAGCAGCTGGAACCCGGGACGGCCAGAAGCTTTCTTT. The chain couples TRBV5-1 to TRBJ1-1; D possibly corresponds to TRBD1 (5 bases). Trimming cost V 3 bases and J 8 bases, with 17 bases left between them. Germline V gene lookup returns CDR1 SGHRS and CDR2 YFSETQ. This CDR3 spans 14 amino acids.

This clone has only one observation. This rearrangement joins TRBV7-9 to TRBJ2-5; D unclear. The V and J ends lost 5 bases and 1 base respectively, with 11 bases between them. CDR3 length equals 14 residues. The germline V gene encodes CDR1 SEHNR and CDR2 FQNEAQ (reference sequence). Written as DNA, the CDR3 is TGTGCCAGCAGCCCCTGGGCCTCCCAAGAGACCCAGTACTTC. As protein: CASSPWASQETQYF. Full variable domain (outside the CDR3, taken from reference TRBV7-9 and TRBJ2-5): DTGVSQNPRHKITKRGQNVTFRCDPISEHNRLYWYRQTLGQGPEFLTYFQNEAQLEKSRLLSDRFSAERPKGSFSTLEIQRTEQGDSAMYLCASSPWASQETQYFGPGTRLLVL.

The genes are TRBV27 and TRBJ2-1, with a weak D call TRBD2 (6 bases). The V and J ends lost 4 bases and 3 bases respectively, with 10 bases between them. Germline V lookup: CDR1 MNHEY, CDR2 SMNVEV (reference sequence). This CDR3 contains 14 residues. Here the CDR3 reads CASSSWRDYNEQFF. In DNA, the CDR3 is TGTGCCAGCAGTTCTTGGCGGGACTACAATGAGCAGTTCTTC.

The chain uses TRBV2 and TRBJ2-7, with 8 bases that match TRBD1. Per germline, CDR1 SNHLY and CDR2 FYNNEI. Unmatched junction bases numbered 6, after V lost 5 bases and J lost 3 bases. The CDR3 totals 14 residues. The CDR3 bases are TGTGCCAGCAGTAAGACAGGGGAAGGCTACGAGCAGTACTTC. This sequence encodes CASSKTGEGYEQYF.

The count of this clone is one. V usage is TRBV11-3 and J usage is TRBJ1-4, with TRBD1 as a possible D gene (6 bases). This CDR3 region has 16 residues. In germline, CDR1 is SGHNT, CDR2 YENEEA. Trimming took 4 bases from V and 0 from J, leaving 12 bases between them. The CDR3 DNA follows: TGTGCCAGCAGCTCAAGACAGGTGGCAACTAATGAAAAACTGTTTTTT. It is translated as CASSSRQVATNEKLFF. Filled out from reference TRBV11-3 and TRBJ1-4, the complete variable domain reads EAGVVQSPRYKIIEKKQPVAFWCNPISGHNTLYWYLQNLGQGPELLIRYENEEAVDDSQLPKDRFSAERLKGVDSTLKIQPAELGDSAVYLCASSSRQVATNEKLFFGSGTQLSVL.

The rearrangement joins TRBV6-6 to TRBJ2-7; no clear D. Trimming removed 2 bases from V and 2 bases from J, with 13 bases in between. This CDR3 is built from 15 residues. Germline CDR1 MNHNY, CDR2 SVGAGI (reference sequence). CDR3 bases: TGTGCCAGCAGTTACGGGCCTCCCTTCGCCTACGAGCAGTACTTC. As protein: CASSYGPPFAYEQYF.

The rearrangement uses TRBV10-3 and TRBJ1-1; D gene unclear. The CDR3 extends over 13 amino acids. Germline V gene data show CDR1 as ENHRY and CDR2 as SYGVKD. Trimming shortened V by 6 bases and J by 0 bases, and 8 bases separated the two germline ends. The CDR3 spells CAIRQSMNTEAFF. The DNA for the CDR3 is TGTGCCATCAGGCAGTCCATGAACACTGAAGCTTTCTTT.